A selection of T cell receptor beta chains follows, all from one sample in a study of metastatic and nonmetastatic thyroid tumors. TCRdb reprocessed the PCR reads via MiXCR. Counted here are roughly 40,000 clones, approximately 25% occurring once; the ten biggest clones make up approximately 15%. Sequencing was carried out using tumor tissue. Receptors were obtained from a female donor with papillary thyroid cancer or a benign thyroid nodule (not recorded which). Some clones in this sample may be carry-over from other donors' samples. Both conserved end residues are part of each CDR3. The D gene is left open where the match is weak. Expanded clones get a size class; other rows say once, few or many, or leave the size out.

>-|TRBJ1-6|TRBV15|-
TGTGCCACCAGCAGACAGTGGGGATACTATAATTCACCCCTCCACTTT
CATSRQWGYYNSPLHF
>-|TRBJ1-2|TRBV15|-
TGTGCCACCAGCGATCGAAGGCAGGGTCGGGACGGCTACACCTTC
CATSDRRQGRDGYTF
>-|TRBJ2-7|TRBV7-6|few
TGTGCCATTCAGGGACGGTGTGGCGAGCAGTACTTC
CAIQGRCGEQYF
>-|TRBJ1-3|TRBV6-1|few
TGTGCCAGCAGAAGGGGTACTGGAAACACCATATATTTT
CASRRGTGNTIYF
>TRBD2|TRBJ2-2|TRBV19|medium-sized
TGTGCCAGTAAAGCGGGAGGGCCCGGGGAGCTGTTTTTT
CASKAGGPGELFF
>TRBD2|TRBJ2-3|TRBV5-8|many
TGTGCCAGCAGTCGTGGGACTAGCGGGGCAGATACGCAGTATTTT
CASSRGTSGADTQYF
>-|TRBJ2-7|TRBV5-5|few
TGTGCCAGCAGCGCGAAAACCCCTTACGAGCAGTACTTC
CASSAKTPYEQYF
>-|TRBJ1-4|TRBV12-3/TRBV12-4|many
TGTGCCAGCAGTTTAGGGGCAGGGTTTGGGTGGGGGCTGTTTTTT
CASSLGAGFGWGLFF
>-|TRBJ1-2|TRBV18|many
TGTGCCAGCTCACCATCTGCAGGCGGGTCTAACTATGGCTACACCTTC
CASSPSAGGSNYGYTF
>TRBD2|TRBJ2-3|TRBV6-1|few
TGTGCCAGCAGTGAAATGGTCCTGGGGGGGTTGCCAGATACGCAGTATTTT
CASSEMVLGGLPDTQYF
>-|TRBJ2-7|TRBV19|medium-sized
TGTGCCAGTAGCCGACAGAACTCCTACGAGCAGTACTTC
CASSRQNSYEQYF
>-|TRBJ2-7|TRBV6-2/TRBV6-3|few
TGTGCCAGCAGTAGGAGACAGCTTCTCTACGAGCAGTACTTC
CASSRRQLLYEQYF
>-|TRBJ1-6|TRBV6-2/TRBV6-3|many
TGTGCCCAGAGATGCAAGGGGAACTATAATTCACCCCTCCACTTT
CAQRCKGNYNSPLHF
>-|TRBJ2-3|TRBV24-1|many
TGTGCCACCAGTGGCAAAGATTGGCTAGCAGGGACAGATACGCAGTATTTT
CATSGKDWLAGTDTQYF
>-|TRBJ1-1|TRBV15|large
TGTGCCACCAGCAGTTCCCAGGGAAACACTGAAGCTTTCTTT
CATSSSQGNTEAFF
>-|TRBJ1-1|TRBV5-1|many
TGCGCCAGCAGCTTGTTGGGGAAACCGAACACTGAAGCTTTCTTT
CASSLLGKPNTEAFF
>-|TRBJ2-1|TRBV7-3|-
TGTGCCAGCAGCTTAGCCCAAGCGGGCAATGAGCAGTTCTTC
CASSLAQAGNEQFF
>-|TRBJ1-2|TRBV4-1|few
TGCGCCAGCAGCCGTTCGACAGCTTCTAACTATGGCTACACCTTC
CASSRSTASNYGYTF
>-|TRBJ2-4|TRBV5-4|-
TGTGCCAGCAGCGGGGACCCCCAGATAGCCAAAAACATTCAGTACTTC
CASSGDPQIAKNIQYF
>-|TRBJ1-5|TRBV28|-
TGTGCCAGCAGTCACCGGCGGACTTACAATCAGCCCCAGCATTTT
CASSHRRTYNQPQHF
>-|TRBJ1-5|TRBV6-8|-
TGTGCCAGCAGTTACCGCCTGGATCAGCCCCAGCATTTT
CASSYRLDQPQHF
>-|TRBJ1-4|TRBV27|-
TGTGCCAGCAGTTTATCGGCGGGGGTTAATGAAAAACTGTTTTTT
CASSLSAGVNEKLFF
>TRBD1|TRBJ2-1|TRBV24-1|many
TGTGCCACCAGTGATTCAAAGACAGGGTACTACAATGAGCAGTTCTTC
CATSDSKTGYYNEQFF
>-|TRBJ1-2|TRBV30|few
TGTGCCTGTGGGAAAGTCCGCTATGGCTACACCTTC
CACGKVRYGYTF